This is a list of T cell receptor beta chains from one sample in a study of OX40 agonist ivuxolimab in advanced cancers. The data were produced by immunoSEQ multiplex PCR, yet TCRdb's version contains in-frame clones alone and is incomplete. Among 45,000 to 50,000 clones listed, around 89% were seen once. Sequenced here: CD4+ or CD8+ T cells sorted from blood, sampled in a trial of the OX40 agonist ivuxolimab. The receptors stem from an adult with an advanced solid tumor such as melanoma, head and neck, liver or kidney cancer. The CDR3 runs from the conserved cysteine through the conserved F or W. The order of the fields is J gene, D gene, clone size, V gene, CDR3 protein, CDR3 DNA. A D gene is named only where the DNA matches it firmly. Clone size appears in some rows only: once, few, many, or a class for an expanded clone.

j_call: TRBJ1-4; d_call: .; clone_size: .; v_call: TRBV4-3; cdr3_aa: CASSQDGVSGEKLFF; cdr3_nt: TGCGCCAGCAGCCAAGATGGGGTTTCGGGAGAAAAACTGTTTTTT
j_call: TRBJ2-7; d_call: TRBD2; clone_size: .; v_call: TRBV6-5; cdr3_aa: CASSPSGGMYEQYF; cdr3_nt: TGTGCCAGCAGTCCCTCGGGGGGAATGTACGAGCAGTACTTC
j_call: TRBJ2-2; d_call: .; clone_size: .; v_call: TRBV19; cdr3_aa: CASSIVWGWGGTGELFF; cdr3_nt: TGTGCCAGTAGTATAGTCTGGGGCTGGGGCGGCACCGGGGAGCTGTTTTTT
j_call: TRBJ1-1; d_call: .; clone_size: .; v_call: TRBV4-1; cdr3_aa: CASSQGGETEAFF; cdr3_nt: TGCGCCAGCAGCCAGGGGGGGGAAACTGAAGCTTTCTTT
j_call: TRBJ1-1; d_call: .; clone_size: .; v_call: TRBV19; cdr3_aa: CASSITTGTEAFF; cdr3_nt: TGTGCCAGTAGTATAACCACCGGGACTGAAGCTTTCTTT
j_call: TRBJ1-4; d_call: .; clone_size: .; v_call: TRBV5-1; cdr3_aa: CASSSGLLHEKLFF; cdr3_nt: TGCGCCAGCAGTAGTGGACTTCTTCATGAAAAACTGTTTTTT
j_call: TRBJ1-5; d_call: .; clone_size: .; v_call: TRBV5-6; cdr3_aa: CASSFYGGNQPQHF; cdr3_nt: TGTGCCAGCAGTTTCTACGGGGGAAATCAGCCCCAGCATTTT
j_call: TRBJ2-7; d_call: TRBD1; clone_size: .; v_call: TRBV6-1; cdr3_aa: CAGHRDSDYEQYF; cdr3_nt: TGTGCCGGTCACCGGGACAGCGACTACGAGCAGTACTTC
j_call: TRBJ2-1; d_call: TRBD2; clone_size: .; v_call: TRBV7-6; cdr3_aa: CASSFSGGPSEQFF; cdr3_nt: TGTGCCAGCAGCTTTTCGGGAGGGCCGAGTGAGCAGTTCTTC
j_call: TRBJ2-5; d_call: .; clone_size: .; v_call: TRBV4-3; cdr3_aa: CASSQRALETQYF; cdr3_nt: TGCGCCAGCAGCCAAAGGGCCCTAGAGACCCAGTACTTC
j_call: TRBJ1-2; d_call: .; clone_size: .; v_call: TRBV12-5; cdr3_aa: CASGLAPSRDQGYTF; cdr3_nt: TGTGCTAGTGGTTTGGCTCCCAGCAGGGACCAGGGCTACACCTTC
j_call: TRBJ2-1; d_call: TRBD2; clone_size: .; v_call: TRBV6-5; cdr3_aa: CASTQSAGGSEQFF; cdr3_nt: TGTGCCAGCACCCAGTCGGCGGGAGGGAGTGAGCAGTTCTTC
j_call: TRBJ1-1; d_call: .; clone_size: .; v_call: TRBV19; cdr3_aa: CASRDGGKEDTEAFF; cdr3_nt: TGTGCCAGTAGAGACGGGGGGAAGGAAGACACTGAAGCTTTCTTT
j_call: TRBJ2-7; d_call: TRBD2; clone_size: .; v_call: TRBV11-3; cdr3_aa: CASSFLSPGTSEDEQYF; cdr3_nt: TGTGCCAGCAGCTTTCTATCTCCCGGGACTAGCGAAGACGAGCAGTACTTC
j_call: TRBJ2-3; d_call: .; clone_size: .; v_call: TRBV19; cdr3_aa: CASREERFTDTQYF; cdr3_nt: TGTGCCAGTAGGGAGGAGAGGTTCACAGATACGCAGTATTTT
j_call: TRBJ2-3; d_call: TRBD1; clone_size: .; v_call: TRBV14; cdr3_aa: CASSLPGTGYGTDTQYF; cdr3_nt: TGTGCCAGCAGCCTTCCTGGGACAGGGTATGGCACAGATACGCAGTATTTT
j_call: TRBJ1-5; d_call: .; clone_size: .; v_call: TRBV6-5; cdr3_aa: CASSDGSSNQPQHF; cdr3_nt: TGTGCCAGCAGTGACGGTAGTAGCAATCAGCCCCAGCATTTT
j_call: TRBJ1-1; d_call: .; clone_size: few; v_call: TRBV9; cdr3_aa: CASSATRGVTEAFF; cdr3_nt: TGTGCCAGCAGCGCGACCCGCGGGGTCACTGAAGCTTTCTTT
j_call: TRBJ1-1; d_call: .; clone_size: .; v_call: TRBV19; cdr3_aa: CASSIGRVATDFWNTEAFF; cdr3_nt: TGTGCCAGTAGTATAGGGCGCGTTGCGACAGATTTTTGGAACACTGAAGCTTTCTTT
j_call: TRBJ2-1; d_call: TRBD2; clone_size: .; v_call: TRBV4-3; cdr3_aa: CASSSRGWEGAYNEQFF; cdr3_nt: TGCGCCAGCAGCTCCCGGGGGTGGGAGGGTGCCTACAATGAGCAGTTCTTC
j_call: TRBJ1-5; d_call: .; clone_size: .; v_call: TRBV30; cdr3_aa: CAWSAVAGNQPQHF; cdr3_nt: TGTGCCTGGAGTGCGGTAGCAGGCAATCAGCCCCAGCATTTT
j_call: TRBJ1-1; d_call: .; clone_size: .; v_call: TRBV20-1; cdr3_aa: CSASFGAFF; cdr3_nt: TGCAGTGCTAGCTTCGGAGCTTTCTTT
j_call: TRBJ2-7; d_call: .; clone_size: .; v_call: TRBV4-3; cdr3_aa: CASSLDWEGDEQYF; cdr3_nt: TGCGCCAGCAGCCTCGATTGGGAGGGGGACGAGCAGTACTTC
j_call: TRBJ1-1; d_call: .; clone_size: .; v_call: TRBV7-8; cdr3_aa: CASSLGQGPNTEAFF; cdr3_nt: TGTGCCAGCAGCTTAGGTCAGGGCCCGAACACTGAAGCTTTCTTT
j_call: TRBJ1-5; d_call: .; clone_size: few; v_call: TRBV7-8; cdr3_aa: CASSLGAGNQPQHF; cdr3_nt: TGTGCCAGCAGCTTAGGGGCAGGCAATCAGCCCCAGCATTTT
j_call: TRBJ2-1; d_call: .; clone_size: .; v_call: TRBV1; cdr3_aa: CTRRRDQWNEQFF; cdr3_nt: TGCACCAGGAGGCGGGACCAGTGGAATGAGCAGTTCTTC
j_call: TRBJ1-5; d_call: .; clone_size: .; v_call: TRBV27; cdr3_aa: CASTLSSDRNQPQHF; cdr3_nt: TGTGCCAGCACCCTCTCCTCGGACAGAAATCAGCCCCAGCATTTT
j_call: TRBJ1-1; d_call: .; clone_size: .; v_call: TRBV21-1; cdr3_aa: CASSPRTDGRGRDMNTEAFF; cdr3_nt: TGTGCCAGCAGCCCCCGCACGGACGGCAGGGGCAGGGACATGAACACTGAAGCTTTCTTT
j_call: TRBJ1-1; d_call: .; clone_size: .; v_call: TRBV30; cdr3_aa: CAWSTYRVGTEAFF; cdr3_nt: TGTGCCTGGAGTACCTACAGGGTTGGCACTGAAGCTTTCTTT
j_call: TRBJ1-6; d_call: .; clone_size: .; v_call: TRBV11-2; cdr3_aa: CASSLTATKGPLHF; cdr3_nt: TGTGCCAGCAGTTTAACAGCTACCAAAGGCCCCCTCCACTTT
j_call: TRBJ2-7; d_call: TRBD2; clone_size: .; v_call: TRBV11-2; cdr3_aa: CASSLEGGAEQYF; cdr3_nt: TGTGCCAGCAGCTTAGAGGGAGGGGCCGAGCAGTACTTC
j_call: TRBJ2-1; d_call: TRBD2; clone_size: .; v_call: TRBV27; cdr3_aa: CASSLGTSGYNEQFF; cdr3_nt: TGTGCCAGCAGTTTAGGGACTAGCGGCTACAATGAGCAGTTCTTC
j_call: TRBJ2-2; d_call: .; clone_size: .; v_call: TRBV6-5; cdr3_aa: CASSYQGGIYTGELFF; cdr3_nt: TGTGCCAGCAGTTACCAGGGGGGTATATACACCGGGGAGCTGTTTTTT
j_call: TRBJ2-3; d_call: TRBD2; clone_size: .; v_call: TRBV4-3; cdr3_aa: CASSNPLAGVLDTQYF; cdr3_nt: TGCGCCAGCAGCAACCCCCTAGCGGGGGTGCTAGATACGCAGTATTTT
j_call: TRBJ2-5; d_call: .; clone_size: .; v_call: TRBV6-5; cdr3_aa: CASSSPWIPGETQYF; cdr3_nt: TGTGCCAGCAGTTCACCCTGGATCCCCGGGGAGACCCAGTACTTC
j_call: TRBJ1-2; d_call: .; clone_size: .; v_call: TRBV4-3; cdr3_aa: CASSQDGKGYTF; cdr3_nt: TGCGCCAGCAGCCAAGATGGTAAAGGCTACACCTTC
j_call: TRBJ1-1; d_call: .; clone_size: .; v_call: TRBV19; cdr3_aa: CASSVEGGNTEAFF; cdr3_nt: TGTGCCAGTAGTGTGGAGGGGGGGAACACTGAAGCTTTCTTT
j_call: TRBJ1-1; d_call: .; clone_size: .; v_call: TRBV10-2; cdr3_aa: CASSEWALNTEAFF; cdr3_nt: TGCGCCAGCAGTGAGTGGGCACTGAACACTGAAGCTTTCTTT
j_call: TRBJ2-1; d_call: TRBD2; clone_size: .; v_call: TRBV7-8; cdr3_aa: CASSFAGAFDEQFF; cdr3_nt: TGTGCCAGCAGCTTCGCGGGAGCGTTCGATGAGCAGTTCTTC
j_call: TRBJ1-1; d_call: .; clone_size: .; v_call: TRBV11-3; cdr3_aa: CASSLYPNTEAFF; cdr3_nt: TGTGCCAGCAGCTTATACCCGAACACTGAAGCTTTCTTT
j_call: TRBJ2-7; d_call: .; clone_size: .; v_call: TRBV10-3; cdr3_aa: CAISESTGSGQQYF; cdr3_nt: TGTGCCATCAGTGAGTCGACCGGGTCCGGGCAGCAGTACTTC
j_call: TRBJ2-1; d_call: TRBD1; clone_size: few; v_call: TRBV19; cdr3_aa: CASTATGGIYNEQFF; cdr3_nt: TGTGCCAGTACCGCGACAGGGGGGATCTACAATGAGCAGTTCTTC
j_call: TRBJ1-6; d_call: TRBD1; clone_size: .; v_call: TRBV7-7; cdr3_aa: CASSVDRDRGRSPLHF; cdr3_nt: TGTGCTAGCAGCGTAGACCGGGACAGGGGTCGGTCACCCCTCCACTTT
j_call: TRBJ2-1; d_call: TRBD1; clone_size: .; v_call: TRBV7-9; cdr3_aa: CASSARDRSYNEQFF; cdr3_nt: TGTGCCAGCAGCGCCCGGGACAGGAGCTACAATGAGCAGTTCTTC
j_call: TRBJ2-7; d_call: .; clone_size: .; v_call: TRBV7-2; cdr3_aa: CASSFGSLEQYF; cdr3_nt: TGTGCCAGCAGCTTCGGTTCGTTGGAGCAGTACTTC
j_call: TRBJ2-3; d_call: TRBD2; clone_size: .; v_call: TRBV7-6; cdr3_aa: CASSLGLAGGLGGTDTQYF; cdr3_nt: TGTGCCAGCAGCTTAGGACTAGCGGGAGGGCTCGGAGGCACAGATACGCAGTATTTT
j_call: TRBJ2-7; d_call: .; clone_size: .; v_call: TRBV28; cdr3_aa: CASSPPLRGISYEQYF; cdr3_nt: TGTGCCAGCAGTCCCCCTCTCCGGGGGATCTCCTACGAGCAGTACTTC
j_call: TRBJ2-7; d_call: .; clone_size: few; v_call: TRBV10-3; cdr3_aa: CAARDASSYEQYF; cdr3_nt: TGTGCCGCCCGGGACGCAAGCTCCTACGAGCAGTACTTC
j_call: TRBJ2-3; d_call: TRBD1; clone_size: once; v_call: TRBV15; cdr3_aa: CATSRGGTGTGHGDTQYF; cdr3_nt: TGTGCCACCAGCAGGGGCGGAACCGGGACAGGGCATGGCGATACGCAGTATTTT
j_call: TRBJ1-2; d_call: .; clone_size: .; v_call: TRBV5-6; cdr3_aa: CASSGKEGGRRYGYTF; cdr3_nt: TGTGCCAGCAGCGGCAAGGAGGGGGGGCGACGCTATGGCTACACCTTC
j_call: TRBJ1-2; d_call: .; clone_size: .; v_call: TRBV9; cdr3_aa: CASSGATGSNYGYTF; cdr3_nt: TGTGCCAGCAGCGGGGCGACAGGTTCTAACTATGGCTACACCTTC
j_call: TRBJ1-1; d_call: .; clone_size: .; v_call: TRBV4-3; cdr3_aa: CASSQLEGLDTEAFF; cdr3_nt: TGCGCCAGCAGCCAGCTGGAGGGTCTTGACACTGAAGCTTTCTTT